A single sample is the source of the 5 T cell receptor beta chains below, sequenced in a study of Graves' ophthalmopathy and Graves' hyperthyroidism. Amplification targeted the TCR beta CDR3 regions, with RNA transcripts as the source material. First-round RT-PCR used HTBI primers; second-round multiplex PCR followed. One entry per CDR3 protein, called by TCRdb with MiXCR from the multiplex PCR reads. The sample holds almost 750,000 distinct CDR3 sequences; around 40% are singletons and the top ten take about 40%. Sequencing was carried out using peripheral blood. Every receptor here comes from an adult man with Graves' ophthalmopathy.

The chain employs TRBV25-1 and TRBJ1-1; D is uncertain. The CDR3 extends over 15 amino acids. V lost 7 bases and J 3 bases, leaving 18 bases between the germline ends. CDR1 is MGHDK and CDR2 is SYGVNS in the germline V gene. The CDR3 DNA is TGTGCCAGCACGGCGACCCTCATAGGTGACACTGAAGCTTTCTTT. Its translation is CASTATLIGDTEAFF. The variable domain in full, with the rest retrieved from reference TRBV25-1 and TRBJ1-1, is EADIYQTPRYLVIGTGKKITLECSQTMGHDKMYWYQQDPGMELHLIHYSYGVNSTEKGDLSSESTVSRIRTEHFPLTLESARPSHTSQYLCASTATLIGDTEAFFGQGTRLTVV.

The J gene is TRBJ1-2, the V gene TRBV10-3; TRBD1 is a possible D gene (5 bases). From germline, CDR1 is ENHRY and CDR2 SYGVKD. The CDR3 is 13 residues long. V gave up 6 bases and J gave up 7 bases, with 15 bases separating them. The CDR3 reads CAISGWGNGGYTF. CDR3 coding DNA: TGTGCCATCAGCGGGTGGGGGAACGGTGGCTACACCTTC.

This clonotype was picked up many times. The chain carries TRBV2 and TRBJ2-7; 7 bases match TRBD1. V lost 8 bases, J lost 0 bases, and 7 bases stayed unmatched. This CDR3 has 14 amino acids. CDR1 SNHLY and CDR2 FYNNEI come from the germline V gene. The CDR3 DNA is TGTGCCAGCCGAGGGACAGACTTCTCCTACGAGCAGTACTTC. Encoded protein: CASRGTDFSYEQYF.

The genes are TRBV6-5 and TRBJ2-5, with D perhaps TRBD1 or TRBD2 (6 bases each). The CDR3 contains 12 residues. With 5 bases removed from V and 5 bases from J, the gap between germline ends came to 9 bases. The germline V gene encodes CDR1 MNHEY and CDR2 SVGAGI. The CDR3 spells CASSTGRETQYF. For the CDR3, the DNA is TGTGCCAGCAGTACAGGGAGGGAGACCCAGTACTTC.

The genes are TRBV29-1 and TRBJ2-3; 9 positions agree with TRBD2. V shed 3 bases and J 2 bases; nucleotides not matched to a gene: 3. This CDR3 spans 14 amino acids. Germline CDR1 SQVTM, CDR2 ANQGSEA. For the CDR3, the DNA is TGCAGCGTTGACGCGGGAGGGAACACAGATACGCAGTATTTT. It yields the protein CSVDAGGNTDTQYF.